This T cell receptor (beta chain) was documented in a study of beta chain features in type 1 diabetes. Findings and caveats of the study: The naive, central memory and Treg TCRB repertoires of patients appeared to be more similar to one another than those of healthy donors. A moderate, significant TCRB CDR3 shortening appeared in type 1 diabetes across four CD4+ subsets.

Notes on this clone: Its matching antigen is unknown.

CDR3 length: 16 residues. Germline lookup yields CDR1 MNHNY and CDR2 SVGAGI (reference sequence). All of the isolated RNA was reverse transcribed, so expressed TCRB transcripts were sequenced. About 3.57 million reads per sample were averaged for naive, central memory and regulatory samples. The method was immunoSEQ multiplex PCR; TCRdb's version includes in-frame clones alone and lacks a portion of them. The sample contains some 330,000 clones, 9.5% to 11% of which appear only once. The clonotype was recovered from a woman aged 25 to 39 in good health. The chain carries TRBV6-6 and TRBJ1-2; TRBD1 agrees at 9 bases. The sequencing input was naive CD4+ T cells from blood. The CDR3 bases are TGTGCTGTGTTCCGCCCTTTACAGGGGGCGGGGTATGGCTACACCTTC. Residues: CAVFRPLQGAGYGYTF.